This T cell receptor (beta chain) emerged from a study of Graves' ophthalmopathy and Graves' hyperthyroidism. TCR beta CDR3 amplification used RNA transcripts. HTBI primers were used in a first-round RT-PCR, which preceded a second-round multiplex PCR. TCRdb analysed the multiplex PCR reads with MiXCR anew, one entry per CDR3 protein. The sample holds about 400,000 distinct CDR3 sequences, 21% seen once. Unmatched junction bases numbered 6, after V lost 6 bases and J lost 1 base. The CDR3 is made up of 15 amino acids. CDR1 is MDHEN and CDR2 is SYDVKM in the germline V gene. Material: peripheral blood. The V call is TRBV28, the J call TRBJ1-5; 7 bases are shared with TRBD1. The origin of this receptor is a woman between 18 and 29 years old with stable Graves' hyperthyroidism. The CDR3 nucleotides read TGTGCCAGCAGATACTACAGGGGAAGCAATCAGCCCCAGCATTTT. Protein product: CASRYYRGSNQPQHF.